This TCR beta chain came from a study of post-analysis software for immune sequencing data. Study-wide context: Several disease courses (relapsing-remitting, secondary progressive and progressive-relapsing) of multiple sclerosis were included.

With respect to this clonotype: Its cognate antigen is unknown. The junction shows a germline mismatch at one end, possibly a read error.

Researchers reported that TCR beta cDNA libraries carried unique molecular identifiers. T cells numbering roughly 0.85 to 10 million gave rise to roughly 0.5 million cDNA molecules. TCRdb fed the PCR reads into MiXCR, producing one record per CDR3 protein. The table lists around 190,000 distinct CDR3 sequences, 25% to 35% of them singletons, with about 3.7% in the top ten. Study-wide findings and caveats: The study found TRBV5-6, TRBV5-1 and TRBV20-1 among about five TRBV segments more frequent in patients than controls. Under the F measure, samples that were prepared in one batch clustered strongly together.

The CDR3 is made up of 15 amino acids. The germline CDR1 and CDR2 sequences are KGHDR and SFDVKD. What was sequenced was blood. The chain carries TRBV24-1 and TRBJ2-1, with D maybe TRBD1 (6 bases). The sequence was collected from a girl aged 2 to 17 with multiple sclerosis. CDR3 residues: CATSGGQLSYNGQFF. The CDR3 bases are TGTGCCACCAGTGGCGGACAGCTCTCCTACAATGGGCAGTTCTTC.